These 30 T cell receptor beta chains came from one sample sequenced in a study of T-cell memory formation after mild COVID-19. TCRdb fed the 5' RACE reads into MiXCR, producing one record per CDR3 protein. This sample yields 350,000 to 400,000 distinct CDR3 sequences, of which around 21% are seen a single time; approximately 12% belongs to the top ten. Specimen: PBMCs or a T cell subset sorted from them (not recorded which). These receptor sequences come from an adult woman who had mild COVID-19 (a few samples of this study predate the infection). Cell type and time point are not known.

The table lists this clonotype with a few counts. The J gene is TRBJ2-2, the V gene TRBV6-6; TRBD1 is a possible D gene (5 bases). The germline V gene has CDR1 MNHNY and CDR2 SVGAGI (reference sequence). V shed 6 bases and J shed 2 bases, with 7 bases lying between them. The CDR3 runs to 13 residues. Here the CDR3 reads CASRQVNTGELFF. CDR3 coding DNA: TGTGCCAGCAGACAGGTCAACACCGGGGAGCTGTTTTTT.

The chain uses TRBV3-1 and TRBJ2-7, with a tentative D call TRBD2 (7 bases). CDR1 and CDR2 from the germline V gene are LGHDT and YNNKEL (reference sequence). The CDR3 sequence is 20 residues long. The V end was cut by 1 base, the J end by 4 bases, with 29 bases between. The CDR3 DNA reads TGTGCCAGCAGCCAAGGGCCTCCGGAAGATTGGACTAGTGGGACATACGAGCAGTACTTC. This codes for CASSQGPPEDWTSGTYEQYF.

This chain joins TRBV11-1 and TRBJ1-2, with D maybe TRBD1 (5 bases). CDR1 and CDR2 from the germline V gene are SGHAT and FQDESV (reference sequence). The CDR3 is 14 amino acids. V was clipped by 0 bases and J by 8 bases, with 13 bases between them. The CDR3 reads CASSLARGSAGYTF. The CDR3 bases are TGTGCCAGCAGCTTAGCGAGGGGCAGCGCGGGCTACACCTTC.

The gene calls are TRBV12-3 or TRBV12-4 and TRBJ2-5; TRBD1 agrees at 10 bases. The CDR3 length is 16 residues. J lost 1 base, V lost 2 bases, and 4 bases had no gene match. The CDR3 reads CASSLRGQGGQETQYF. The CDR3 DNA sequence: TGTGCCAGCAGTTTACGCGGACAGGGGGGCCAAGAGACCCAGTACTTC.

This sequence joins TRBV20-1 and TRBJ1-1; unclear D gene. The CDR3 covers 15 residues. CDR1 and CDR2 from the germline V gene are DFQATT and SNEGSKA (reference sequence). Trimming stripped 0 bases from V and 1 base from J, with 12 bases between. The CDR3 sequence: CSARDPGRKNTEAFF. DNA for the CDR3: TGCAGTGCTAGAGATCCGGGCAGAAAGAACACTGAAGCTTTCTTT.

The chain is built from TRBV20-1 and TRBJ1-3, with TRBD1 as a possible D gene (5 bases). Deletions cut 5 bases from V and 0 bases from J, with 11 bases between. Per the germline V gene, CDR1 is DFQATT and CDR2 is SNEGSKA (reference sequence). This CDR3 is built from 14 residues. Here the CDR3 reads CSASGGSSGNTIYF. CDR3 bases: TGCAGTGCTTCCGGGGGGAGCTCTGGAAACACCATATATTTT.

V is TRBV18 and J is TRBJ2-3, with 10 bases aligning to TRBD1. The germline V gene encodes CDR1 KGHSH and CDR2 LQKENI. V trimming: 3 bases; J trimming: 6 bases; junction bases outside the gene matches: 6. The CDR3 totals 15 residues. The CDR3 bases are TGTGCCAGCTCACCCCCGGGACAGGGGCTGGATACGCAGTATTTT. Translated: CASSPPGQGLDTQYF.

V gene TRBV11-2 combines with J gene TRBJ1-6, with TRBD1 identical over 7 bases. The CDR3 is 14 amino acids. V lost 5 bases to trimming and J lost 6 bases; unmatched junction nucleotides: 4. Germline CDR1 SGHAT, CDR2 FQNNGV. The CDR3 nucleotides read TGTGCCAGCAGCACTTGGGACAGTAATTCACCCCTCCACTTT. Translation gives CASSTWDSNSPLHF.

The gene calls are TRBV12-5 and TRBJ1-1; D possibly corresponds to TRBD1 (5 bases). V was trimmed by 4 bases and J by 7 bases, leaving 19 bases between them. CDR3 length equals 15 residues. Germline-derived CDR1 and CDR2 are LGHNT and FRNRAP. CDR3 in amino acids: CASGSPQGGFGEAFF. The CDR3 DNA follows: TGTGCTAGTGGTTCCCCCCAGGGTGGGTTTGGTGAAGCTTTCTTT.

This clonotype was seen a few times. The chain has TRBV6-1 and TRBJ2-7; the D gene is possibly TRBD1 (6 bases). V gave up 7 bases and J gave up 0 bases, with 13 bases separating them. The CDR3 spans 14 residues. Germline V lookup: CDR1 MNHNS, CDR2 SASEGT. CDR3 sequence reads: CASTRQVNSYEQYF. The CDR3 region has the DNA TGTGCCAGCACCCGACAGGTCAACTCCTACGAGCAGTACTTC.

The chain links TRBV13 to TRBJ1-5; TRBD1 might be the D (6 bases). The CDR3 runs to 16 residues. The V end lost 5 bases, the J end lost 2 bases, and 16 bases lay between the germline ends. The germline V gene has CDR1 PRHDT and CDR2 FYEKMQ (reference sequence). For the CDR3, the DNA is TGTGCCAGCAGCAGAGGAGAACAGGGCGGCAATCAGCCCCAGCATTTT. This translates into CASSRGEQGGNQPQHF.

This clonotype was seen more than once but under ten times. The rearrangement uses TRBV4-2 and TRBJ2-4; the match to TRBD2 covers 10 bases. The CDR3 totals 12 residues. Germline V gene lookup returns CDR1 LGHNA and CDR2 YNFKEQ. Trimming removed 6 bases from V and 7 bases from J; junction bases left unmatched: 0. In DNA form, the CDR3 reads TGTGCCAGCAGTAGCGGGAGGAACATTCAGTACTTC. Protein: CASSSGRNIQYF.

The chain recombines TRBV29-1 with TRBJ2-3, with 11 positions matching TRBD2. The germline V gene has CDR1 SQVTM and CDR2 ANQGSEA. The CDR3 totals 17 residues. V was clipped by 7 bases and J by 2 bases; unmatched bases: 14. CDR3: CSARRGPGLAATDTQYF. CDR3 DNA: TGCAGCGCCCGGCGGGGACCGGGACTAGCGGCCACAGATACGCAGTATTTT.

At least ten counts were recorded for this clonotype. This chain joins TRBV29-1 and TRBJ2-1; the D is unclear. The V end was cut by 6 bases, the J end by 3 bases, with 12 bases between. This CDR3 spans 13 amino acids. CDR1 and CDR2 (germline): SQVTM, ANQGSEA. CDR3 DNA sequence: TGCAGCGTCGGTCCTATCCGCTACAATGAGCAGTTCTTC. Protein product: CSVGPIRYNEQFF.

DNA for the CDR3: TGTGCCAGCAGTACGGGGCAACTCACAGATACGCAGTATTTT. Amino acid sequence: CASSTGQLTDTQYF. The rearrangement links TRBV9 to TRBJ2-3, with D tentatively TRBD1 or TRBD2 (5 bases each). Germline-derived CDR1 and CDR2 are SGDLS and YYNGEE. V was clipped by 5 bases and J by 2 bases, with 12 bases between them. The CDR3 is made up of 14 amino acids.

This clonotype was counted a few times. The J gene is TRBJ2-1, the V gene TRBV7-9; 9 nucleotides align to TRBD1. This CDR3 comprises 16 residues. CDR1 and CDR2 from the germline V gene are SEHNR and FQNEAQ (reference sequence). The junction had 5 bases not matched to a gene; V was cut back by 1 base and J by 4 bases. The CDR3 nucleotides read TGTGCCAGCAGCTTAGTCCGGGACAGGGAGTACAATGAGCAGTTCTTC. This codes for CASSLVRDREYNEQFF.

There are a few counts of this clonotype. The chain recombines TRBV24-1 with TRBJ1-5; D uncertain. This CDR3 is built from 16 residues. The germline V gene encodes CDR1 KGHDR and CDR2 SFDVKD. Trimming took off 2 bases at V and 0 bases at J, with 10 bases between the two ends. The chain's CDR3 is CATSDSGIHSNQPQHF. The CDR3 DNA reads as TGTGCCACCAGTGATTCAGGAATACATAGCAATCAGCCCCAGCATTTT.

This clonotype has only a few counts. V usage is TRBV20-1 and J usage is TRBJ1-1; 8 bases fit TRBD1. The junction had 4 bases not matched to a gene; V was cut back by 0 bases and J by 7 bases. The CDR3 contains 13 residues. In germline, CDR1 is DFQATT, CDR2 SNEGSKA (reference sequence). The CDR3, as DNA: TGCAGTGCTAGAGATATCAGGGGGCTTGAAGCTTTCTTT. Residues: CSARDIRGLEAFF.

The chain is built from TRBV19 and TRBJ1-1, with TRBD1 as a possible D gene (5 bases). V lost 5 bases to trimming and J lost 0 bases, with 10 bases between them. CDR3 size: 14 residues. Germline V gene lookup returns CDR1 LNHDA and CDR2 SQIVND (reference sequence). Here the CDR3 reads CASSLPTVNTEAFF. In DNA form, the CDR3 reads TGTGCCAGTAGTTTACCGACAGTGAACACTGAAGCTTTCTTT.

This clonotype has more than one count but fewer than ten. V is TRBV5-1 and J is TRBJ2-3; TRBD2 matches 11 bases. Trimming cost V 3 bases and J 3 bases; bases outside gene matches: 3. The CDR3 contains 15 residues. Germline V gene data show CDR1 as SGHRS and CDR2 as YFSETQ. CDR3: CASSYGLAGTDTQYF. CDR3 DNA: TGCGCCAGCAGCTATGGACTAGCGGGTACAGATACGCAGTATTTT.

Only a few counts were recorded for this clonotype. CDR3 residues: CSAGDGYTDTQYF. The CDR3 DNA follows: TGCAGTGCCGGGGACGGATACACAGATACGCAGTATTTT. V and J are TRBV20-1 and TRBJ2-3; D is perhaps TRBD1 or TRBD2 (5 bases each). The CDR3 loop spans 13 amino acids. Germline CDR1 DFQATT, CDR2 SNEGSKA (reference sequence). Deletions cut 6 bases from V and 2 bases from J, with 12 bases between.

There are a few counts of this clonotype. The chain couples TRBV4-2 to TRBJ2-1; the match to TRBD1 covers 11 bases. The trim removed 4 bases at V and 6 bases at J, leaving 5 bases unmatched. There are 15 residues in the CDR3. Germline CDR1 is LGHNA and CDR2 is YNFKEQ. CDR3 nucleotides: TGTGCCAGCAGCCCGGACAGGGGGCGATCCAATGAGCAGTTCTTC. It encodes CASSPDRGRSNEQFF.

CDR3 bases: TGTGCCAGTAGTACCCCTCGTGAGACCCAGTACTTC. The encoded protein is CASSTPRETQYF. This chain connects TRBV19 to TRBJ2-5; D unclear. The CDR3 extends over 12 amino acids. V was clipped by 4 bases and J by 5 bases, with 8 bases between them. Germline CDR1 reads LNHDA; CDR2 reads SQIVND (reference sequence).

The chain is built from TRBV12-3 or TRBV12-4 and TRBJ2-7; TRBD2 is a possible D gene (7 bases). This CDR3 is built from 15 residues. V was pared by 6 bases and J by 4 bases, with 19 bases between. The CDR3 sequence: CASSEGGGTLYEQYF. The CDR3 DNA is TGTGCCAGCAGCGAAGGCGGGGGCACACTATACGAGCAGTACTTC.

CDR3 nucleotide sequence: TGTGCCAGCAGCCCTCAGACAGGGACATTGGATGGCGGGGAGCTGTTTTTT. Its protein product is CASSPQTGTLDGGELFF. The gene calls are TRBV7-9 and TRBJ2-2; TRBD1 matches 7 bases. Trimming removed 5 bases from V and 7 bases from J; junction bases left unmatched: 16. The CDR3 totals 17 residues. Germline-derived CDR1 and CDR2 are SEHNR and FQNEAQ (reference sequence).

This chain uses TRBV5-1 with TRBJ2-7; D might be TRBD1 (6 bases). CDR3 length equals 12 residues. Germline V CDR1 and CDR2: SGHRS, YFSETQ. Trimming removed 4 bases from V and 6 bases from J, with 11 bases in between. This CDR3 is CASSRQESEQYF. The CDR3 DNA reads TGCGCCAGCAGCCGACAGGAGTCCGAGCAGTACTTC.

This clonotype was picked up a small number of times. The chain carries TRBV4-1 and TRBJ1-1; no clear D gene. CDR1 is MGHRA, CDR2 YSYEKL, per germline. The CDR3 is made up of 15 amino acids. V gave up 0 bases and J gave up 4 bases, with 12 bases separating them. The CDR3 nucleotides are TGCGCCAGCAGCCAAGATGAGAGCAGCCTCACTGAAGCTTTCTTT. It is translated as CASSQDESSLTEAFF.

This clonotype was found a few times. CDR3 sequence: CASSAQGTQETQYF. The CDR3 bases are TGCGCCAGCAGCGCACAGGGGACCCAAGAGACCCAGTACTTC. V and J are TRBV5-1 and TRBJ2-5; TRBD1 agrees at 7 bases. Germline values: CDR1 SGHRS, CDR2 YFSETQ. The V segment lost 4 bases and the J segment 1 base; nucleotides outside the gene matches: 4. The CDR3 length is 14 residues. The full variable domain, with the rest looked up from reference TRBV5-1 and TRBJ2-5, is KAGVTQTPRYLIKTRGQQVTLSCSPISGHRSVSWYQQTPGQGLQFLFEYFSETQRNKGNFPGRFSGRQFSNSRSEMNVSTLELGDSALYLCASSAQGTQETQYFGPGTRLLVL.

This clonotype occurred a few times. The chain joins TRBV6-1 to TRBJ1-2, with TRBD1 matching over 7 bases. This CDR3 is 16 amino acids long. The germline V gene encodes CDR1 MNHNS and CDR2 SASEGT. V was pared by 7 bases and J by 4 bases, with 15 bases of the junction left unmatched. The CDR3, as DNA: TGTGCCAGCATCTCCCGTAGGGACAGAAAAATCTATGGCTACACCTTC. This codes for CASISRRDRKIYGYTF.

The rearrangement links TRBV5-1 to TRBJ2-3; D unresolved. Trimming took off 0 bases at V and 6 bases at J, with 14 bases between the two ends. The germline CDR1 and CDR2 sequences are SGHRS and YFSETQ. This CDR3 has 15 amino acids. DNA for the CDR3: TGCGCCAGCAGCTTGGGGTCGCCGGCCCCCGATACGCAGTATTTT. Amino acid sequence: CASSLGSPAPDTQYF.